The clone carrying this T cell receptor beta chain was counted at least ten times. Its cognate antigen is unknown. The data derive from a study of T cells after yellow fever vaccination. Study-wide findings and caveats: Clonotype sharing between CD4 and CD8 compartments was small.

TCRdb passed the 5' RACE reads through MiXCR, listing each CDR3 protein once. The sample lists roughly 330,000 distinct CDR3 sequences, around 6.8% seen once, with roughly a sixth in the top ten. The CDR3 is 12 residues long. Trimming stripped 5 bases from V and 6 bases from J, with 7 bases between. Germline-derived CDR1 and CDR2 are SGHTA and FQGTGA. The TCR originated in a man between 18 and 35 years old who received the YFV17D yellow fever vaccine. This sample comprised PBMCs, obtained about 49 days after the first yellow fever vaccination. This chain connects TRBV7-3 to TRBJ2-2, with D possibly TRBD1 on 6 matching bases. As DNA, the CDR3 is TGTGCCAGCAGCCCAGGGGCCGGGGAGCTGTTTTTT. This encodes CASSPGAGELFF.